This section outlines one T cell receptor (beta chain) sequence together with its context. The CDR3 sequence is 13 residues long. Germline assignment: CDR1 LNHDA and CDR2 SQIVND (reference sequence). The ends were cut back, 5 bases at V and 3 bases at J, with 11 bases in the middle. The data originate from a study of blood T cell repertoires in COVID-19. The protocol was immunoSEQ multiplex PCR, while the TCRdb copy is restricted to in-frame clones and leaves out a portion. The sample has fewer than 70,000 clones; approximately 82% are singletons. This receptor was taken from a woman aged 60-70 years with acute or convalescent COVID-19. Sequenced sample: peripheral blood. The chain uses TRBV19 and TRBJ2-7; D possibly corresponds to TRBD1 (5 bases). The CDR3 sequence is CASSDRQSYEQYF. CDR3 sequence (DNA): TGTGCCAGTAGTGACCGACAGAGCTACGAGCAGTACTTC. The whole variable domain, filled in from reference TRBV19 and TRBJ2-7, reads DGGITQSPKYLFRKEGQNVTLSCEQNLNHDAMYWYRQDPGQGLRLIYYSQIVNDFQKGDIAEGYSVSREKKESFPLTVTSAQKNPTAFYLCASSDRQSYEQYFGPGTRLTVT.